The T cell receptor (beta chain) under discussion was sequenced for a study of T-cell memory formation after mild COVID-19. The length of the CDR3 is 14 residues. Germline CDR1 and CDR2: SGHVS and FQNEAQ. V dropped 3 bases and J dropped 2 bases, with 8 bases sitting between them. In its sample, this clonotype was seen a few times. Its antigen is undetermined. Findings of the study overall: Some responding clones appeared in pre-infection memory, suggesting cross-reactive memory joined. Researchers report contracting CD4+ clones mostly in CM and EM, with CD8+ clones in EMRA.

Barcoded TCR alpha and TCR beta cDNA libraries with UMIs came from 5'RACE using constant-segment primers. TCRdb processed the 5' RACE reads anew with MiXCR; each CDR3 protein has one entry. Counted here are about 49,000 distinct CDR3 sequences, over 6.5% occurring once; the ten biggest clones make up more than 1.2%. Source material: PBMCs or a T cell subset sorted from them (not recorded which). This chain links TRBV7-8 with TRBJ2-1, with D unresolved. The sequence derives from a man in his late teens or twenties who had mild COVID-19 (a few samples of this study predate the infection). Cell type and time point are not known. The CDR3 here is CASSFQAPYNEQFF. The CDR3 coding sequence is TGTGCCAGCAGCTTCCAGGCCCCCTACAATGAGCAGTTCTTC.